This T cell receptor beta chain was sequenced during a study of T cells in Graves' hyperthyroidism and ophthalmopathy. At the level of the study: Peripheral blood specimens were obtained at initial diagnosis, prior to any treatment.

A Clinical Activity Score of at least 3, a NOSPECS grade of at least 4 and a duration under 3 months were recorded in the ophthalmopathy patients. Notes on the study in general: The model forecast ophthalmopathy, anticipating it by a median roughly 6.5 months before onset.

Researchers took RNA transcripts and amplified the TCR beta CDR3 regions from them. The HTBI set primed first-round TCR CDR3 RT-PCR. A single record per CDR3 protein comes from TCRdb applying MiXCR to the multiplex PCR reads. The repertoire consists of approximately 600,000 distinct CDR3 sequences, with around 21% occurring once and the leading ten covering over 30%. This clonotype showed up many times. The antigen is unknown. Trimming left V 3 bases short and J 2 bases short, with 0 bases between. The germline V gene has CDR1 SGHAT and CDR2 FQNNGV. The CDR3 is 11 amino acids. This chain connects TRBV11-2 to TRBJ2-3; no clear D. The receptor's source is a man younger than 45 with Graves' ophthalmopathy. The sequenced sample was blood. In nucleotides, the CDR3 is TGTGCCAGCAGCTTCACAGATACGCAGTATTTT. This gives the protein CASSFTDTQYF.